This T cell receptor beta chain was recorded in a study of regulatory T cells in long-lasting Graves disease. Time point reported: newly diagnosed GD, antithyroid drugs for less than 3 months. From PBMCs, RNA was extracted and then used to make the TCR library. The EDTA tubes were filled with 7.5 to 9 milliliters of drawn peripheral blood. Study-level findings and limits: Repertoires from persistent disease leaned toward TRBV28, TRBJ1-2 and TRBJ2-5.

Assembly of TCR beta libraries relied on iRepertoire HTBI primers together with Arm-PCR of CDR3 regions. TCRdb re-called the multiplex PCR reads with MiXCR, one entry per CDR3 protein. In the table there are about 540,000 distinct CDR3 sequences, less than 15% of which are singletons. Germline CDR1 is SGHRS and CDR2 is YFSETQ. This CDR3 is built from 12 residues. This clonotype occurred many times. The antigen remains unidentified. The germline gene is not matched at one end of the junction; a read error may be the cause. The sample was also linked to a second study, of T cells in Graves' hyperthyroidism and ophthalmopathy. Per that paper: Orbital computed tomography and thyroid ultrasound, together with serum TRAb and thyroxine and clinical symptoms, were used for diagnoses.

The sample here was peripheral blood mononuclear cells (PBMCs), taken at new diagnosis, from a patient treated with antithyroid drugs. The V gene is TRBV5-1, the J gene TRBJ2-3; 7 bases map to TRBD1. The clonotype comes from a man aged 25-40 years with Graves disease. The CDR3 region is CASSLAGGAQYF. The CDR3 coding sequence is TGTGCCAGCAGCTTAGCAGGGGGTGCGCAGTATTTT.